One sample yielded the 13 T cell receptor beta chains listed below, sequenced in a study of regulatory T cells in long-lasting Graves disease. Libraries of TCR beta came from iRepertoire HTBI primers plus Arm-PCR of CDR3 regions. TCRdb called the multiplex PCR reads again in MiXCR, with one record for every CDR3 protein. The data contain about 350,000 distinct CDR3 sequences, roughly 17% of them singletons. Sample time point: newly diagnosed GD, antithyroid drugs for less than 3 months. Extracted PBMC RNA gave rise to the TCR library. This sample also appeared in a second study, on T cells in Graves' hyperthyroidism and ophthalmopathy.

The material sequenced was peripheral blood mononuclear cells (PBMCs), taken at new diagnosis, from a patient treated with antithyroid drugs. All receptors come from a man aged 35-49 years with Graves disease.

At least ten counts were recorded for this clonotype. CDR3 DNA sequence: TGTGCCACCGCACTAGCGGGTCCCCCGGATACGCAGTATTTT. This gives the protein CATALAGPPDTQYF. The chain uses TRBV6-1 and TRBJ2-3, with 9 bases fitting TRBD2. The V and J ends lost 10 bases and 6 bases, in that order; junction bases with no gene match: 11. Germline V gives CDR1 MNHNS, CDR2 SASEGT. The CDR3 totals 14 residues.

This clonotype occurred many times. This chain connects TRBV5-1 to TRBJ1-4, with unresolved D. V lost 0 bases and J lost 5, with 11 bases in between. CDR3 size: 15 residues. CDR1 and CDR2 from the germline V gene are SGHRS and YFSETQ. In DNA, the CDR3 is TGCGCCAGCAGCTTGGGCCTCACGGGGAATGAAAAACTGTTTTTT. Residues: CASSLGLTGNEKLFF.

This clonotype was seen many times. The junction does not match germline at one end; this may be a read error. The chain links TRBV5-1 to TRBJ2-5; D unclear. CDR3 length: 14 residues. Per germline, CDR1 SGHRS and CDR2 YFSETQ. The CDR3 sequence: CASSYSGGQETQYF. CDR3 nucleotide sequence: TGTGCCAGCAGTTACTCGGGTGGCCAAGAGACCCAGTACTTC.

In regard to this clonotype: This clone may be a read error of a much larger clone one base away. Likely a read error: the CDR3 ends without its conserved phenylalanine or tryptophan. This chain joins TRBV28 and TRBJ1-1, with no clear D. V lost 7 bases to trimming and J lost 3 bases, with 9 bases between them. This CDR3 region has 12 residues. From germline, CDR1 is MDHEN and CDR2 SYDVKM. The CDR3 nucleotides are TGTGCCAGCACCCAACGACACACTGAAGCTTTCTCT. Protein product: CASTQRHTEAFS.

Regarding this clonotype: This could be a read error, since a much larger clone is one nucleotide away. Likely a read error: the CDR3 ends without its conserved phenylalanine or tryptophan. The V gene is TRBV5-1, the J gene TRBJ1-1; D is undetermined. The V gene's germline CDR1 is SGHRS and CDR2 YFSETQ. This CDR3 comprises 16 residues. Trimming took 0 bases from V and 5 from J, leaving 17 bases between them. The CDR3 sequence: CASSLGTWAGETEAFL. CDR3 bases: TGCGCCAGCAGCTTGGGCACGTGGGCCGGAGAAACTGAAGCTTTCCTT.

In this sample, this clonotype turned up many times. The J gene is TRBJ1-5, the V gene TRBV19, with 8 bases identical to TRBD1. The CDR3 has 18 amino acids. Trimming removed 0 bases from V and 1 base from J; junction bases left unmatched: 8. The germline V gene has CDR1 LNHDA and CDR2 SQIVND (reference sequence). The CDR3 region has the DNA TGTGCCAGTAGTATAGATCGGACAGGGCCGGGGAGCAATCAGCCCCAGCATTTT. It translates to CASSIDRTGPGSNQPQHF.

This clonotype was observed many times. This sequence joins TRBV4-1 and TRBJ1-1; D ambiguous. Germline lookup yields CDR1 MGHRA and CDR2 YSYEKL. V lost 4 bases and J lost 0, with 9 bases in between. This CDR3 has 14 residues. The CDR3 loop is CASSLHNMNTEAFF. In DNA form, the CDR3 reads TGCGCCAGCAGCCTACATAACATGAACACTGAAGCTTTCTTT.

A few counts support this clonotype. The gene calls are TRBV19 and TRBJ1-5; the D gene is possibly TRBD1 (6 bases). This CDR3 comprises 16 residues. Germline CDR1 reads LNHDA; CDR2 reads SQIVND (reference sequence). V lost 5 bases and J lost 2, with 16 bases in between. Written as DNA, the CDR3 is TGTGCCAGTAGTGCACAGGGAGTTGGGGGCAATCAGCCCCAGCATTTT. Protein sequence: CASSAQGVGGNQPQHF.

This clonotype was found many times. This chain links TRBV2 with TRBJ2-4, with 7 positions matching TRBD1. Germline CDR1 SNHLY, CDR2 FYNNEI. V was clipped by 4 bases and J by 13 bases; unmatched bases: 1. This CDR3 contains 10 residues. DNA of the CDR3: TGTGCCAGCAGTGTGGACAGGCAGTACTTC. This sequence encodes CASSVDRQYF.

This clonotype was detected many times. The germline gene is not matched at one end of the junction; a read error may be the cause. The chain couples TRBV18 to TRBJ1-4, with a weak D call TRBD1 (5 bases). Germline assignment: CDR1 KGHSH and CDR2 LQKENI. The CDR3 length is 13 residues. The CDR3 loop reads CASSPPGYEKLFF. The CDR3 nucleotides read TGTGCCAGCTCGCCACCAGGGTATGAAAAACTGTTTTTT.

This sequence joins TRBV2 and TRBJ2-5, with a possible D match to TRBD2 (7 bases). The CDR3 runs to 13 residues. V lost 9 bases, J lost 4 bases, and 15 bases lay in between. Germline CDR1 reads SNHLY; CDR2 reads FYNNEI. In nucleotides, the CDR3 is TGTGCCAGTCGCTTGGGGGGGCGAGAGACCCAGTACTTC. Its protein is CASRLGGRETQYF.

This clonotype was seen repeatedly, ten times or more. This chain joins TRBV28 and TRBJ2-7; possibly TRBD1 or TRBD2 for D (5 bases each). There are 15 residues in the CDR3. Germline CDR1 MDHEN, CDR2 SYDVKM. Trimming took 8 bases from V and 2 from J, leaving 19 bases between them. CDR3: CASRYRTGPTYEQYF. DNA of the CDR3: TGTGCCAGCCGGTACCGAACGGGGCCGACCTACGAGCAGTACTTC.

Points on this clonotype: The junction differs from germline at one of its ends, possibly a read error. This chain uses TRBV5-1 with TRBJ1-2; D is perhaps TRBD1 (5 bases). This CDR3 has 13 amino acids. From germline, CDR1 is SGHRS and CDR2 YFSETQ. The CDR3 region is CASNLHGAHGYTF. As DNA, the CDR3 is TGCGCCAGCAACTTGCACGGGGCCCACGGCTACACCTTC.